A selection of T cell receptor beta chains follows, all from one sample in a study of early T cells in non-severe SARS-CoV-2 infection. TCRdb itself ran the 5' RACE reads through MiXCR, one entry per CDR3 protein. The sample contains about 17,000 distinct CDR3 sequences, more than 4.5% of which appear only once. The sequencing input was whole blood. The receptors shown here come from an adult who was a healthcare worker with PCR-confirmed SARS-CoV-2 infection or an uninfected control (not recorded which). Each CDR3 is given with its conserved first and last residue. D genes are given only for firm matches. Size tells how often a clone was seen (once, few, many) or the class of an expanded clone, and some rows leave it out.

>few|TRBD1|TRBV18|TRBJ1-4
CASSQTTGGSSEKLFF
TGTGCCAGCTCACAAACGACAGGGGGCTCTTCTGAAAAACTGTTTTTT
>.|TRBD2|TRBV4-3|TRBJ2-3
CASSQQLAGGTDTQYF
TGCGCCAGCAGCCAACAGCTAGCGGGAGGAACAGATACGCAGTATTTT
>many|.|TRBV4-1|TRBJ1-1
CASSPPATGRNTEAFF
TGCGCCAGCAGCCCCCCGGCCACAGGGAGGAACACTGAAGCTTTCTTT
>many|.|TRBV28|TRBJ2-7
CASSFSGTGGLEQYF
TGTGCCAGCAGTTTTTCCGGGACGGGGGGCCTCGAGCAGTACTTC
>.|TRBD2|TRBV11-3|TRBJ2-1
CASSLGGGLHNEQFF
TGTGCCAGCAGCTTAGGCGGGGGACTTCACAATGAGCAGTTCTTC
>many|TRBD1|TRBV11-2|TRBJ2-4
CASSLSGQGGGIQYF
TGTGCCAGCAGCTTGTCAGGACAGGGAGGTGGCATTCAGTACTTC
>many|.|TRBV7-2|TRBJ1-4
CASSLAGTAWEKLFF
TGTGCCAGCAGCTTGGCCGGGACCGCGTGGGAAAAACTGTTTTTT
>.|.|TRBV30|TRBJ1-1
CAWRQGFNTEAFF
TGTGCCTGGAGGCAGGGGTTTAACACTGAAGCTTTCTTT
>few|.|TRBV12-3/TRBV12-4|TRBJ1-4
CASSLGWGNEKLFF
TGTGCCAGCAGTTTAGGGTGGGGAAATGAAAAACTGTTTTTT
>many|.|TRBV27|TRBJ2-5
CASSGQHQETQYF
TGTGCCAGCAGTGGACAGCACCAAGAGACCCAGTACTTC
>.|TRBD2|TRBV6-2/TRBV6-3|TRBJ2-1
CASSPTSANEQFF
TGTGCCAGCAGTCCTACTAGCGCGAATGAGCAGTTCTTC
>many|TRBD1|TRBV6-5|TRBJ2-4
CASTEGAQGRNIQYF
TGTGCCAGCACCGAGGGGGCGCAGGGGAGAAACATTCAGTACTTC
>many|.|TRBV24-1|TRBJ2-1
CATSDFTGGEQFF
TGTGCCACCAGTGATTTTACAGGAGGTGAGCAGTTCTTC
>many|TRBD2|TRBV20-1|TRBJ2-2
CSARSTSGHNTGELFF
TGCAGTGCTAGATCCACTAGCGGGCATAACACCGGGGAGCTGTTTTTT
>medium-sized|.|TRBV5-4|TRBJ2-3
CASSLELSTDTQYF
TGTGCCAGCAGCTTGGAACTGAGCACAGATACGCAGTATTTT
>many|TRBD1|TRBV15|TRBJ2-1
CATSTTGGYSYNEQFF
TGTGCCACCAGCACGACAGGGGGCTATTCCTACAATGAGCAGTTCTTC
>many|TRBD2|TRBV4-3|TRBJ2-1
CASSQDGLGTSPYGEQFF
TGCGCCAGCAGCCAAGATGGATTGGGGACTAGCCCATATGGTGAGCAGTTCTTC
>many|.|TRBV20-1|TRBJ2-4
CSARTTKNIQYF
TGCAGTGCTAGAACCACCAAAAACATTCAGTACTTC
>few|.|TRBV7-2|TRBJ1-1
CASSQTGEAFF
TGTGCCAGCAGCCAAACAGGGGAAGCTTTCTTT
>many|.|TRBV30|TRBJ2-5
CAWSDMGSQETQYF
TGTGCCTGGAGTGACATGGGGTCCCAAGAGACCCAGTACTTC
>.|.|TRBV12-3/TRBV12-4|TRBJ2-5
CASSLGGVIKETQYF
TGTGCCAGCAGTTTAGGAGGAGTCATAAAAGAGACCCAGTACTTC
>.|.|TRBV28|TRBJ1-5
CASSYPGTLYSYQPQHF
TGTGCCAGCAGTTACCCCGGGACATTATATAGCTATCAGCCCCAGCATTTT
>many|.|TRBV4-2|TRBJ2-1
CASRADGREQFF
TGTGCCAGCAGGGCGGACGGAAGGGAGCAGTTCTTC
>.|TRBD1|TRBV9|TRBJ2-7
CASSPGTGGFVEQYF
TGTGCCAGCAGCCCCGGGACAGGGGGCTTTGTCGAGCAGTACTTC
>medium-sized|TRBD2|TRBV20-1|TRBJ2-1
CSAEAGTIYNEQFF
TGCAGTGCAGAAGCGGGAACTATTTACAATGAGCAGTTCTTC
>many|TRBD1|TRBV27|TRBJ1-1
CASSRKTGGLAEAFF
TGTGCCAGCAGCCGTAAGACAGGGGGCCTGGCTGAAGCTTTCTTT
>few|.|TRBV7-9|TRBJ1-1
CASSLAGGGGTEAFF
TGTGCCAGCAGCTTAGCCGGTGGCGGGGGCACTGAAGCTTTCTTT
>many|.|TRBV29-1|TRBJ2-5
CSVRSGETQYF
TGCAGCGTTCGGAGTGGAGAGACCCAGTACTTC